This TCR beta chain is drawn from a study of CD8+ T cells in alopecia areata. Study in general: The drug, oral tofacitinib, was given to treated patients at 5 to 10 mg twice daily.

The CDR3 totals 13 residues. Germline CDR1 reads SEHNR; CDR2 reads FQNEAQ (reference sequence). V lost 0 bases and J lost 11, with 10 bases in between. Study-level findings and limits: Compared with mice, patients displayed less clear TCR sharing, possibly for HLA-related reasons.

After isolation, RNA underwent reverse transcription to generate cDNA as the sequencing template. The protocol was immunoSEQ multiplex PCR, while the TCRdb copy is restricted to in-frame clones and leaves out a portion. Of about 12,000 clones in the sample, roughly three fifths were seen once. Sampling of alopecia areata patients yielded lesional scalp punch biopsies as well as peripheral blood. To note about this clone: Its antigen is not identified.

The sequenced sample consisted of skin. The V call is TRBV7-9, the J call TRBJ1-4; the D is unclear. The TCR was taken from a human donor with alopecia areata. In DNA form, the CDR3 reads TGTGCCAGCAGCTTAGCGCTCGCGGAGAAACTGTTTTTT. It is translated as CASSLALAEKLFF. Combining the CDR3 with reference TRBV7-9 and TRBJ1-4 gives the whole variable domain DTGVSQNPRHKITKRGQNVTFRCDPISEHNRLYWYRQTLGQGPEFLTYFQNEAQLEKSRLLSDRFSAERPKGSFSTLEIQRTEQGDSAMYLCASSLALAEKLFFGSGTQLSVL.